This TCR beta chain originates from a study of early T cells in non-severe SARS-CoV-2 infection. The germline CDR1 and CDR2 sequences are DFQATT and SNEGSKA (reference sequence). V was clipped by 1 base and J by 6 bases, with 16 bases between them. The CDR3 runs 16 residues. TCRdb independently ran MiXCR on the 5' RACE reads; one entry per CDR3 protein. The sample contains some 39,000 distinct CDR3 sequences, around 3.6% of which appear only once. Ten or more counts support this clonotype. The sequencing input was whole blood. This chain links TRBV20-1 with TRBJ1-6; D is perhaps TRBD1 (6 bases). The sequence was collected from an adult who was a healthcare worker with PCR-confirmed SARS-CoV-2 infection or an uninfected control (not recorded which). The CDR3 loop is CSARVPELGGNSPLHF. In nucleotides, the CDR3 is TGCAGTGCTAGAGTTCCGGAGTTAGGGGGTAATTCACCCCTCCACTTT.